These 26 T cell receptor beta chains were all obtained from the same sample, sequenced in a study of identifying expanded T cells in peripheral blood. Method: immunoSEQ multiplex PCR; TCRdb's copy keeps in-frame clones and lacks some. The data contain approximately 90,000 clones, roughly 90% of them singletons. Sequences were obtained from blood. These receptors were taken from a person aged 18 to 70 in good health.

The DNA of the CDR3 is TGTGCCAGCAGTTTACCGGACAGTTCGTTTACGCAGTATTTT. It specifies CASSLPDSSFTQYF. The genes are TRBV28 and TRBJ2-3; possible D gene TRBD1, 6 bases. V was shortened by 2 bases and J by 8 bases, with 14 bases between the two germline ends. The CDR3 spans 14 residues. From germline, CDR1 is MDHEN and CDR2 SYDVKM.

V gene TRBV9 combines with J gene TRBJ2-6; D is possibly TRBD1 (5 bases). In germline, CDR1 is SGDLS, CDR2 YYNGEE. The CDR3 is 18 residues long. V was trimmed by 0 bases and J by 2 bases, leaving 15 bases between them. The CDR3: CASSVVGVTATGANVLTF. The CDR3 DNA reads TGTGCCAGCAGCGTAGTAGGGGTGACGGCGACTGGGGCCAACGTCCTGACTTTC.

The J gene is TRBJ1-2, the V gene TRBV25-1; D perhaps matches TRBD1 (5 bases). Germline loops: CDR1 MGHDK, CDR2 SYGVNS. The CDR3 is 13 residues long. V lost 3 bases and J lost 4, with 9 bases in between. CDR3 bases: TGTGCCAGCAGTGAGGGGGGTATCTATGGCTACACCTTC. Amino acids: CASSEGGIYGYTF.

This clone was observed once. The V call is TRBV11-3, the J call TRBJ2-7; D not resolved. CDR1 and CDR2 (germline): SGHNT, YENEEA. The CDR3 extends over 14 amino acids. The V end lost 1 base, the J end lost 2 bases, and 9 bases lay between the germline ends. This CDR3 is CASSLGNGAYEQYF. The CDR3 DNA is TGTGCCAGCAGCTTAGGGAATGGAGCCTACGAGCAGTACTTC. Drawing the rest from reference TRBV11-3 and TRBJ2-7, the complete variable domain is EAGVVQSPRYKIIEKKQPVAFWCNPISGHNTLYWYLQNLGQGPELLIRYENEEAVDDSQLPKDRFSAERLKGVDSTLKIQPAELGDSAVYLCASSLGNGAYEQYFGPGTRLTVT.

This rearrangement joins TRBV30 to TRBJ2-2, with D unclear. V lost 1 base and J lost 8, with 2 bases in between. The CDR3 has 10 residues. Germline assignment: CDR1 GTSNPN and CDR2 SVGIG (reference sequence). As DNA, the CDR3 is TGTGCCTGGAGTGGGGGGGAGCTGTTTTTT. This codes for CAWSGGELFF.

The chain is built from TRBV27 and TRBJ1-4; the D is unclear. V was pared by 4 bases and J by 11 bases, with 17 bases between. The CDR3 totals 14 residues. Per germline, CDR1 MNHEY and CDR2 SMNVEV (reference sequence). The CDR3 region is CASSSVLQREKLFF. The CDR3 bases are TGTGCCAGCAGTTCGGTTCTTCAGAGAGAGAAACTGTTTTTT. The full variable domain, with the rest looked up from reference TRBV27 and TRBJ1-4, is EAQVTQNPRYLITVTGKKLTVTCSQNMNHEYMSWYRQDPGLGLRQIYYSMNVEVTDKGDVPEGYKVSRKEKRNFPLILESPSPNQTSLYFCASSSVLQREKLFFGSGTQLSVL.

This chain joins TRBV7-2 and TRBJ1-6; D remains unclear. The CDR3 runs 16 residues. Trimming took 3 bases from V and 6 from J, leaving 15 bases between them. CDR1 and CDR2 from the germline V gene are SGHTA and FQGNSA. The CDR3 DNA reads TGTGCCAGCAGCTTCCACACAGCGGGGTTTAATTCACCCCTCCACTTT. This translates into CASSFHTAGFNSPLHF.

The CDR3 reads CASSLAGGGAYGYTF. CDR3 DNA sequence: TGTGCCAGCAGTTTAGCGGGCGGGGGGGCCTATGGCTACACCTTC. The chain joins TRBV28 to TRBJ1-2; D perhaps matches TRBD1 (6 bases). V was shortened by 2 bases and J by 4 bases, with 14 bases between the two germline ends. In germline, CDR1 is MDHEN, CDR2 SYDVKM. CDR3 size: 15 residues.

This rearrangement joins TRBV29-1 to TRBJ1-2; 8 bases map to TRBD1. CDR3 length equals 11 residues. Germline CDR1 is SQVTM and CDR2 is ANQGSEA. CDR3 loop: CSGQGAYGYTF. In nucleotides, the CDR3 is TGCAGTGGACAGGGAGCGTATGGCTACACCTTC.

This rearrangement joins TRBV28 to TRBJ2-2, with D possibly TRBD2 on 5 matching bases. The CDR3 loop spans 13 amino acids. CDR1 is MDHEN and CDR2 is SYDVKM in the germline V gene. V lost 8 bases, J lost 0 bases, and 7 bases lay in between. CDR3 sequence reads: CASVGTNTGELFF. The CDR3 coding sequence is TGTGCCAGCGTCGGGACGAACACCGGGGAGCTGTTTTTT.

V gene TRBV2 combines with J gene TRBJ1-3; D gene uncertain. CDR3 length equals 16 residues. With 2 bases removed from V and 0 bases from J, the gap between germline ends came to 11 bases. Germline V gene data show CDR1 as SNHLY and CDR2 as FYNNEI. In DNA form, the CDR3 reads TGTGCCAGCAGTGAAAGAAGGATGAGCTCTGGAAACACCATATATTTT. Its protein product is CASSERRMSSGNTIYF.

This chain links TRBV18 with TRBJ2-7, with 7 bases that match TRBD2. CDR1 and CDR2 (germline): KGHSH, LQKENI. Trimming took 6 bases from V and 5 from J; bases not matched to a gene: 10. CDR3 length: 14 amino acids. This chain's CDR3 is CASSPGTNADEQYF. The CDR3 bases are TGTGCCAGCTCTCCAGGGACTAACGCAGACGAGCAGTACTTC. The complete variable domain, with remaining parts taken from reference TRBV18 and TRBJ2-7, reads NAGVMQNPRHLVRRRGQEARLRCSPMKGHSHVYWYRQLPEEGLKFMVYLQKENIIDESGMPKERFSAEFPKEGPSILRIQQVVRGDSAAYFCASSPGTNADEQYFGPGTRLTVT.

The chain uses TRBV27 and TRBJ1-1; D may be TRBD1 (5 bases). The germline V gene encodes CDR1 MNHEY and CDR2 SMNVEV (reference sequence). The CDR3 is made up of 14 amino acids. V was shortened by 6 bases and J by 1 base, with 12 bases between the two germline ends. The CDR3 region has the DNA TGTGCCAGCAGGGACGGGGCGGAGAACACTGAAGCTTTCTTT. It specifies CASRDGAENTEAFF.

The chain carries TRBV5-5 and TRBJ2-7, with TRBD1 identical over 9 bases. Germline V gives CDR1 SGHKS, CDR2 YYEKEE (reference sequence). V trimming: 4 bases; J trimming: 0 bases; junction bases outside the gene matches: 5. The CDR3 consists of 15 residues. The CDR3 region has the DNA TGTGCCAGCAGCCTGGACAGGGGATTCTCCTACGAGCAGTACTTC. Protein product: CASSLDRGFSYEQYF.

The table lists this clone with a few counts. The chain employs TRBV28 and TRBJ2-3; the match to TRBD2 covers 11 bases. V shed 5 bases, J shed 4 bases, and the junction held 11 bases outside the gene matches. This CDR3 is 17 amino acids long. CDR1 and CDR2 from the germline V gene are MDHEN and SYDVKM. The CDR3 region has the DNA TGTGCCAGCAGTCCCCTCACTAGCGGGAGTTGGTCAGATACGCAGTATTTT. It yields the protein CASSPLTSGSWSDTQYF.

Here the CDR3 reads CASSVGQGLDQPQHF. CDR3 DNA: TGTGCCAGCAGCGTAGGCCAGGGGCTGGATCAGCCCCAGCATTTT. This rearrangement joins TRBV9 to TRBJ1-5, with D maybe TRBD1 (6 bases). The germline V gene has CDR1 SGDLS and CDR2 YYNGEE. The CDR3 has 15 amino acids. V was trimmed by 0 bases and J by 5 bases, leaving 12 bases between them.

The rearrangement joins TRBV5-1 to TRBJ2-5, with D unresolved. The CDR3 loop spans 14 amino acids. CDR1 and CDR2 from the germline V gene are SGHRS and YFSETQ. Trimming stripped 1 base from V and 1 base from J, with 8 bases between. The chain's CDR3 is CASSLSAAQETQYF. The DNA for the CDR3 is TGCGCCAGCAGCTTGTCGGCAGCCCAAGAGACCCAGTACTTC.

The chain uses TRBV5-1 and TRBJ2-2; D is possibly TRBD1 (6 bases). Looked up from germline, CDR1 is SGHRS and CDR2 is YFSETQ. This CDR3 has 16 residues. The germline V and J ends were trimmed by 4 bases and 7 bases, with 20 bases remaining between them. The CDR3 loop reads CASSSSGTYGVGELFF. CDR3 bases: TGCGCCAGCAGCAGCTCCGGGACATACGGGGTCGGGGAGCTGTTTTTT.

This clone was seen once. V gene TRBV5-1 combines with J gene TRBJ2-1; 11 bases align to TRBD2. The germline gives CDR1 SGHRS, CDR2 YFSETQ. V shed 2 bases, J shed 8 bases, and the junction held 9 bases outside the gene matches. The CDR3 totals 16 residues. The CDR3 DNA sequence: TGCGCCAGCAGCTTAGTAGTTAGCGGGGGGGCTGATGAGCAGTTCTTC. Residues: CASSLVVSGGADEQFF.

The rearrangement joins TRBV4-2 to TRBJ1-1; D remains unclear. CDR1 and CDR2 from the germline V gene are LGHNA and YNFKEQ. The CDR3 extends over 14 amino acids. V dropped 2 bases and J dropped 0 bases, with 7 bases sitting between them. CDR3 loop: CASSQQNLNTEAFF. CDR3 bases: TGTGCCAGCAGCCAACAGAATTTGAACACTGAAGCTTTCTTT.

CDR3 sequence reads: CASSPTRVWGTEAFF. The CDR3 bases are TGTGCCAGCAGCCCGACGAGAGTTTGGGGCACTGAAGCTTTCTTT. The V gene is TRBV6-6, the J gene TRBJ1-1; no clear D gene. The CDR3 extends over 15 amino acids. The ends were cut back, 6 bases at V and 4 bases at J, with 18 bases in the middle. Looked up from germline, CDR1 is MNHNY and CDR2 is SVGAGI (reference sequence).

The rearrangement joins TRBV5-1 to TRBJ2-3; D might be TRBD1 (6 bases). Trimming took 3 bases from V and 0 from J, leaving 8 bases between them. There are 14 residues in the CDR3. Germline CDR1 SGHRS, CDR2 YFSETQ. The CDR3 here is CASSSGTSTDTQYF. Here the CDR3 DNA reads TGCGCCAGCAGCTCCGGGACAAGCACAGATACGCAGTATTTT.

V gene TRBV6-1 combines with J gene TRBJ1-2; D unclear. Trimming pared 1 base from V and 4 bases from J, leaving 13 bases between. The CDR3 loop spans 15 amino acids. Germline CDR1 MNHNS, CDR2 SASEGT. The CDR3 DNA sequence: TGTGCCAGCAGTGAAGACGAGGGCGGGAGCTATGGCTACACCTTC. Amino acids: CASSEDEGGSYGYTF.

The chain has TRBV28 and TRBJ1-5; D not certain. V was trimmed by 3 bases and J by 3 bases, leaving 9 bases between them. CDR1 MDHEN and CDR2 SYDVKM come from the germline V gene. The CDR3 consists of 14 residues. CDR3: CASSFGQNNQPQHF. The CDR3 region has the DNA TGTGCCAGCAGTTTTGGGCAGAACAATCAGCCCCAGCATTTT.

The chain combines TRBV11-2 with TRBJ2-5, with TRBD1 identical over 7 bases. Germline loops: CDR1 SGHAT, CDR2 FQNNGV. After removal of 5 bases from V and 3 bases from J, the junction contained 6 bases not matched to a gene. The CDR3 is 14 amino acids. In nucleotides, the CDR3 is TGTGCCAGCAGCCACAGGGGAGCGGAAGAGACCCAGTACTTC. Protein: CASSHRGAEETQYF. The full variable domain, rest sourced from reference TRBV11-2 and TRBJ2-5, is EAGVAQSPRYKIIEKRQSVAFWCNPISGHATLYWYQQILGQGPKLLIQFQNNGVVDDSQLPKDRFSAERLKGVDSTLKIQPAKLEDSAVYLCASSHRGAEETQYFGPGTRLLVL.

The rearrangement links TRBV13 to TRBJ2-7, with 8 bases that match TRBD1. The CDR3 covers 15 residues. Germline trimming cut 5 bases from V and 4 bases from J; bases unmatched to any gene: 10. CDR1 is PRHDT and CDR2 is FYEKMQ in the germline V gene (reference sequence). The CDR3 coding sequence is TGTGCCAGCAGCCCAGGCCGGGACAGGTCTTACGAGCAGTACTTC. Its translation is CASSPGRDRSYEQYF.